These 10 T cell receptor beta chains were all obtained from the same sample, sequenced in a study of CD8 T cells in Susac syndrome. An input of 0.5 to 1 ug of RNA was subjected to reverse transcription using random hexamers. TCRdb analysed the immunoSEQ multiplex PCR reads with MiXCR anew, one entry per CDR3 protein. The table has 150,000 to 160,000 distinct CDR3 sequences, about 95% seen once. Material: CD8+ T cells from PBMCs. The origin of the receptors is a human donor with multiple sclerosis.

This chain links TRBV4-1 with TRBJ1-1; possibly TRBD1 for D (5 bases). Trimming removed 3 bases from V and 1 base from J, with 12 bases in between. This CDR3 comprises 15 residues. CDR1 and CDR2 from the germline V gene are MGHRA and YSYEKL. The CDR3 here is CASSQKPTANTEAFF. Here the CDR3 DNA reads TGCGCCAGCAGCCAGAAGCCGACAGCGAACACTGAAGCTTTCTTT.

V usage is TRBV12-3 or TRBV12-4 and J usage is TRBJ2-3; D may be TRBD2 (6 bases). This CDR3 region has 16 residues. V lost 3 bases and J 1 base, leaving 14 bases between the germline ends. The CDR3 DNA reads TGTGCCAGCAGTTTCCCTTGGGGGGAGGGCACAGATACGCAGTATTTT. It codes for CASSFPWGEGTDTQYF.

Written as DNA, the CDR3 is TGCAGTGCTAGAGTACTAGCGCCAAGTCGGGGTACGAACACCGGGGAGCTGTTTTTT. Its protein product is CSARVLAPSRGTNTGELFF. J is TRBJ2-2 and V is TRBV20-1; the match to TRBD2 covers 7 bases. Germline CDR1 reads DFQATT; CDR2 reads SNEGSKA (reference sequence). The length of the CDR3 is 19 residues. Trimming removed 1 base from V and 0 bases from J; junction bases left unmatched: 14.

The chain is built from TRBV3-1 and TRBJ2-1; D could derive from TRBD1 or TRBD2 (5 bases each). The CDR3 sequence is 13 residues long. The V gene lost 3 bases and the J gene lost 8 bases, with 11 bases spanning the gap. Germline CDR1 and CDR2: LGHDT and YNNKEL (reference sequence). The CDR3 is CASSHGVGDEQFF. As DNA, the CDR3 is TGTGCCAGCAGCCACGGCGTGGGGGATGAGCAGTTCTTC.

In nucleotides, the CDR3 is TGTGCCTGGAGTCCCGCCTGGGCCGGGGAGCTGTTTTTT. It yields the protein CAWSPAWAGELFF. V usage is TRBV30 and J usage is TRBJ2-2; D call uncertain. The CDR3 covers 13 residues. Trimming removed 2 bases from V and 6 bases from J, with 10 bases in between. Germline V gives CDR1 GTSNPN, CDR2 SVGIG (reference sequence).

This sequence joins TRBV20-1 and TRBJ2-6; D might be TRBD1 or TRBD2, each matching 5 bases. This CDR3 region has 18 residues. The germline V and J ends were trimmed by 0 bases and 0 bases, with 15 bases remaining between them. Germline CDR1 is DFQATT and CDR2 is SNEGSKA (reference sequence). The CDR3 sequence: CSARDQRGLSSGANVLTF. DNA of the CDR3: TGCAGTGCTAGAGATCAACGGGGCCTAAGCTCTGGGGCCAACGTCCTGACTTTC.

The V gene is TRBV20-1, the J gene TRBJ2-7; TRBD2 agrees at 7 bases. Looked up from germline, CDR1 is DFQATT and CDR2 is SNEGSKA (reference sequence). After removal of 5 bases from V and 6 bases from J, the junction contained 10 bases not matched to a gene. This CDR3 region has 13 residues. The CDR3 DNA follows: TGCAGTGCTTCCCGGGACTACGGTCGCGAGCAGTACTTC. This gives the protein CSASRDYGREQYF.

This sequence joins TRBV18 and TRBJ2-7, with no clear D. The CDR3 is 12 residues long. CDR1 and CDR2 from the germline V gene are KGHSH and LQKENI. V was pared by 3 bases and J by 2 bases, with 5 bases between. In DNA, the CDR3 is TGTGCCAGCTCACCCCCGACCTACGAGCAGTACTTC. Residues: CASSPPTYEQYF.

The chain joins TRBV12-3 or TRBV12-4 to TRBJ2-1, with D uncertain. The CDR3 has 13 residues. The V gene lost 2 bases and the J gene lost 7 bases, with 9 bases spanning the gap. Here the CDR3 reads CASSLSERNEQFF. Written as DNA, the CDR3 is TGTGCCAGCAGTTTATCAGAGAGGAATGAGCAGTTCTTC.

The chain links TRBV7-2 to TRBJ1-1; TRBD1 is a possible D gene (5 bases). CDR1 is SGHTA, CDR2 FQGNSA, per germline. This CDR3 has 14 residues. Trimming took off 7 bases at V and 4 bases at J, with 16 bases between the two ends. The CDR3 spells CASTHGGGSTEAFF. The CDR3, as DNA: TGTGCCAGCACCCACGGGGGGGGTAGCACTGAAGCTTTCTTT.